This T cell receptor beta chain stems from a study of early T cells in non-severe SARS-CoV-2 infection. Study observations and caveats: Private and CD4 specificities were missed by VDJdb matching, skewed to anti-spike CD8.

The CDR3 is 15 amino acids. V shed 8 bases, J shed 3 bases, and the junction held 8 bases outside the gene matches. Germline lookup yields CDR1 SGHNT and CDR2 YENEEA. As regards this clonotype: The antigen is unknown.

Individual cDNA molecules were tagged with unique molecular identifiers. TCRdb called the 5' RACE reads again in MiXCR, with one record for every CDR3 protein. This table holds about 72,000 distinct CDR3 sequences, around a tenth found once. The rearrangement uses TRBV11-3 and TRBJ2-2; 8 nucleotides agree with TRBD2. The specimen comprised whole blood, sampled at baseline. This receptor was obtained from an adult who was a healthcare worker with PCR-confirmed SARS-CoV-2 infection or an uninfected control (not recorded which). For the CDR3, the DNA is TGTGCCAGCGCTGCGGGCGGGGGGTACACCGGGGAGCTGTTTTTT. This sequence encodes CASAAGGGYTGELFF.